The 31 T cell receptor beta chains below come from one sample, sequenced in a study of T cell responses to AZD1222 COVID-19 vaccine. Repertoires were generated with immunoSEQ multiplex PCR, while TCRdb's copy carries only in-frame clones and drops some. The sample shows 110,000 to 150,000 clones, 80% to 90% of them seen only once. Sequences were derived from peripheral blood, sampled on day 0 of AZD1222 vaccination. Receptor source: an adult in good health.

The genes are TRBV4-1 and TRBJ1-2, with a tentative D call TRBD1 (5 bases). V lost 0 bases and J lost 11, with 19 bases in between. The CDR3 contains 15 residues. The germline gives CDR1 MGHRA, CDR2 YSYEKL. This CDR3 reads CASSQENRITRGYTF. In nucleotides, the CDR3 is TGCGCCAGCAGCCAAGAGAACAGAATCACCCGGGGGTACACCTTC.

The V call is TRBV28, the J call TRBJ2-2, with TRBD1 identical over 7 bases. The CDR3 spans 14 residues. With 6 bases clipped from V and 6 bases from J, the junction kept 7 bases outside the gene matches. CDR1 MDHEN and CDR2 SYDVKM come from the germline V gene. The CDR3 nucleotides read TGTGCCAGCAGCTCTTCTGACAGGGCCGGGGAGCTGTTTTTT. It yields the protein CASSSSDRAGELFF.

The rearrangement uses TRBV18 and TRBJ1-3, with 10 positions matching TRBD1. Trimming took 6 bases from V and 8 from J; bases not matched to a gene: 10. This CDR3 is built from 15 residues. Germline V gene sequence: CDR1 KGHSH, CDR2 LQKENI. CDR3: CASSRPGQGQYTIYF. CDR3 DNA sequence: TGTGCCAGCTCCCGTCCGGGACAGGGGCAGTACACCATATATTTT.

J is TRBJ1-2 and V is TRBV5-1, with a possible D match to TRBD1 (6 bases). Germline V gives CDR1 SGHRS, CDR2 YFSETQ. This CDR3 region has 16 residues. Trimming took 3 bases from V and 7 from J, leaving 22 bases between them. The CDR3 DNA sequence: TGCGCCAGCAGCTCCGACTTAACGACGGGGGGCACTGGCTACACCTTC. Translated, it gives CASSSDLTTGGTGYTF.

The chain couples TRBV7-2 to TRBJ2-5; the D is unclear. V lost 5 bases and J lost 4, with 17 bases in between. Germline assignment: CDR1 SGHTA and CDR2 FQGNSA. This CDR3 spans 15 amino acids. The DNA of the CDR3 is TGTGCCAGCAGCCCAACCGGATTAGCTAGAGAGACCCAGTACTTC. Its translation: CASSPTGLARETQYF.

V and J are TRBV28 and TRBJ1-6; tentatively, D is TRBD1 (5 bases). The CDR3 runs 15 residues. Germline lookup yields CDR1 MDHEN and CDR2 SYDVKM. V lost 3 bases, J lost 6 bases, and 12 bases lay in between. Here the CDR3 DNA reads TGTGCCAGCAGTTTCGGGGGGGGTGGTAATTCACCCCTCCACTTT. It encodes CASSFGGGGNSPLHF.

The rearrangement uses TRBV19 and TRBJ2-7; either TRBD1 or TRBD2 may supply D (5 bases each). The germline gives CDR1 LNHDA, CDR2 SQIVND (reference sequence). Trimming took 5 bases from V and 3 from J, leaving 11 bases between them. This CDR3 has 13 amino acids. The CDR3 reads CASSWGEGYEQYF. The CDR3 DNA is TGTGCCAGTAGTTGGGGCGAGGGCTACGAGCAGTACTTC.

This clone was picked up a small number of times. The J gene is TRBJ1-4, the V gene TRBV12-3 or TRBV12-4; D unclear. CDR3 length: 11 residues. Deletions cut 6 bases from V and 12 bases from J, with 11 bases between. The DNA for the CDR3 is TGTGCCAGCAGCCCGAGGAGGGAACTGTTTTTT. This sequence encodes CASSPRRELFF.

This clone is categorized as medium-sized. V gene TRBV18 combines with J gene TRBJ2-3, with D possibly being TRBD2 (6 bases). Germline values: CDR1 KGHSH, CDR2 LQKENI. Trimming pared 2 bases from V and 2 bases from J, leaving 17 bases between. The CDR3 consists of 17 residues. CDR3 loop: CASSPTPASEPTDTQYF. As DNA, the CDR3 is TGTGCCAGCTCACCAACTCCCGCTAGCGAGCCCACAGATACGCAGTATTTT.

The V gene is TRBV6-1, the J gene TRBJ1-1; the D is unclear. The CDR3 is 14 residues long. Germline V gives CDR1 MNHNS, CDR2 SASEGT. Trimming took off 3 bases at V and 4 bases at J, with 12 bases between the two ends. The CDR3 nucleotides are TGTGCCAGCAGTGACCCCAGTGTCGTCACTGAAGCTTTCTTT. Translating gives CASSDPSVVTEAFF.

The sample holds many counts of this clone. This chain links TRBV7-9 with TRBJ2-4, with 7 nucleotides matching TRBD1. The CDR3 loop spans 16 amino acids. V was clipped by 5 bases and J by 2 bases; unmatched bases: 9. Germline CDR1 and CDR2: SEHNR and FQNEAQ (reference sequence). CDR3 in amino acids: CASSEGAGITKNIQYF. The CDR3 DNA reads TGTGCCAGCAGCGAGGGGGCTGGGATAACCAAAAACATTCAGTACTTC.

The CDR3 spells CAWRGRTREQFF. CDR3 bases: TGTGCCTGGAGAGGTCGGACCAGGGAGCAGTTCTTC. V is TRBV30 and J is TRBJ2-1, with D uncertain. Germline V gene data show CDR1 as GTSNPN and CDR2 as SVGIG (reference sequence). V lost 3 bases and J lost 10, with 13 bases in between. The CDR3 contains 12 residues.

The chain recombines TRBV27 with TRBJ2-4; the D gene is possibly TRBD2 (6 bases). The V end was cut by 6 bases, the J end by 7 bases, with 19 bases between. Germline values: CDR1 MNHEY, CDR2 SMNVEV (reference sequence). The CDR3 covers 15 residues. The CDR3 loop reads CASSGQAGGGNIQYF. CDR3 bases: TGTGCCAGCAGCGGCCAGGCAGGTGGGGGGAACATTCAGTACTTC.

This clone was seen more than once but under ten times. V gene TRBV7-9 combines with J gene TRBJ1-1; perhaps TRBD1 as D (6 bases). Germline values: CDR1 SEHNR, CDR2 FQNEAQ (reference sequence). CDR3 length: 15 amino acids. V dropped 5 bases and J dropped 7 bases, with 20 bases sitting between them. CDR3 sequence reads: CASSPHGGAQVEAFF. Here the CDR3 DNA reads TGTGCCAGCAGCCCTCATGGGGGGGCGCAGGTTGAAGCTTTCTTT.

The genes are TRBV3-1 (or the pseudogene TRBV3-2) and TRBJ2-2; D may be TRBD2 (5 bases). Trimming stripped 0 bases from V and 4 bases from J, with 15 bases between. The CDR3 has 17 residues. Germline V gives CDR1 LGHDT, CDR2 YNNKEL (reference sequence). The CDR3 loop reads CASSQDLLKGVTGELFF. The CDR3 DNA follows: TGTGCCAGCAGCCAAGACCTTCTTAAGGGAGTCACCGGGGAGCTGTTTTTT.

The J gene is TRBJ1-6, the V gene TRBV2; a weak D match, TRBD1 (5 bases). Germline V gives CDR1 SNHLY, CDR2 FYNNEI. The CDR3 covers 13 residues. Between the trimmed V and J ends, which lost 7 bases and 10 bases, there was a span of 14 bases. The chain's CDR3 is CASMGREGSPLHF. The CDR3 DNA reads as TGTGCCAGCATGGGCAGGGAGGGCTCACCCCTCCACTTT. The variable domain in full, with the rest retrieved from reference TRBV2 and TRBJ1-6, is EPEVTQTPSHQVTQMGQEVILRCVPISNHLYFYWYRQILGQKVEFLVSFYNNEISEKSEIFDDQFSVERPDGSNFTLKIRSTKLEDSAMYFCASMGREGSPLHFGNGTRLTVT.

The chain has TRBV13 and TRBJ2-7; D gene uncertain. CDR1 is PRHDT and CDR2 is FYEKMQ in the germline V gene (reference sequence). The CDR3 has 14 amino acids. The V end lost 0 bases, the J end lost 2 bases, and 8 bases lay between the germline ends. The CDR3: CASSLGPGPYEQYF. CDR3 DNA: TGTGCCAGCAGCTTAGGGCCGGGCCCCTACGAGCAGTACTTC.

On this clone itself: At the DNA level, this CDR3 is encoded by other sequences in the same sample as well. V is TRBV12-3 or TRBV12-4 and J is TRBJ1-4; D is ambiguous. The CDR3 contains 11 residues. Trimming pared 3 bases from V and 7 bases from J, leaving 3 bases between. In DNA form, the CDR3 reads TGTGCCAGCAGTTTCGGTGAAAAACTGTTTTTT. Translated, it gives CASSFGEKLFF.

This clone came up once. The chain is built from TRBV6-5 and TRBJ1-2; 12 nucleotides agree with TRBD1. Germline lookup yields CDR1 MNHEY and CDR2 SVGAGI. CDR3 length: 14 amino acids. The V and J ends lost 6 bases and 4 bases, in that order; junction bases with no gene match: 3. The chain's CDR3 is CASRAGQGAYGYTF. The CDR3 DNA sequence: TGTGCCAGCAGGGCGGGACAGGGGGCCTATGGCTACACCTTC.

The rearrangement links TRBV27 to TRBJ1-2; 8 bases align to TRBD1. J gave up 9 bases and V 2 bases, and 5 bases lay outside the gene matches. The V gene's germline CDR1 is MNHEY and CDR2 SMNVEV (reference sequence). This CDR3 comprises 13 residues. The CDR3 region has the DNA TGTGCCAGCAGTTTACGGACAGGGACGCGCTACACCTTC. Its translation is CASSLRTGTRYTF.

This chain links TRBV27 with TRBJ1-2; D uncertain. The CDR3 length is 13 residues. The V and J ends lost 0 bases and 6 bases respectively, with 8 bases between them. Germline V gene sequence: CDR1 MNHEY, CDR2 SMNVEV (reference sequence). The CDR3 protein is CASSLSMLDGYTF. CDR3 DNA sequence: TGTGCCAGCAGTTTATCGATGCTGGATGGCTACACCTTC.

The chain is built from TRBV2 and TRBJ1-5; a weak D match, TRBD1 (5 bases). Germline CDR1 and CDR2: SNHLY and FYNNEI. The length of the CDR3 is 15 residues. The V end was cut by 6 bases, the J end by 1 base, with 13 bases between. The CDR3 loop is CASSRDGGSNQPQHF. In nucleotides, the CDR3 is TGTGCCAGCAGCCGGGACGGTGGGAGCAATCAGCCCCAGCATTTT.

The chain links TRBV9 to TRBJ1-1; no definite D call. V lost 6 bases to trimming and J lost 0 bases, with 9 bases between them. Germline CDR1 and CDR2: SGDLS and YYNGEE. This CDR3 has 13 residues. CDR3 amino acids: CASKQLMNTEAFF. CDR3 in DNA: TGTGCCAGCAAACAGTTGATGAACACTGAAGCTTTCTTT.

The chain links TRBV7-8 to TRBJ1-1; TRBD1 is a possible D gene (6 bases). CDR3 size: 14 residues. The germline V gene has CDR1 SGHVS and CDR2 FQNEAQ. V gave up 3 bases and J gave up 5 bases, with 13 bases separating them. The CDR3 DNA reads TGTGCCAGCAGCTTCGCGGGGGCGAGTACTGAAGCTTTCTTT. This codes for CASSFAGASTEAFF.

The J gene is TRBJ1-1, the V gene TRBV7-9; D is ambiguous. The CDR3 spans 11 residues. Trimming removed 7 bases from V and 10 bases from J, with 13 bases in between. Germline V lookup: CDR1 SEHNR, CDR2 FQNEAQ (reference sequence). CDR3 in amino acids: CASTPTGPAFF. The CDR3 DNA is TGTGCCAGCACCCCTACGGGCCCAGCTTTCTTT.

CDR3 in DNA: TGTGCCATCGGACAGAACACTGAAGCTTTCTTT. This encodes CAIGQNTEAFF. V gene TRBV10-3 combines with J gene TRBJ1-1, with D possibly matching TRBD1 (5 bases). Germline-derived CDR1 and CDR2 are ENHRY and SYGVKD. The CDR3 sequence is 11 residues long. Trimming took 8 bases from V and 1 from J, leaving 5 bases between them.

Remarks on this clone: One junction end does not reproduce the germline sequence, and a read error may be involved. The chain is built from TRBV30 and TRBJ1-5; D is possibly TRBD1 (6 bases). CDR3 length: 15 residues. Per germline, CDR1 GTSNPN and CDR2 SVGIG (reference sequence). Here the CDR3 DNA reads TGTGCCTGGAGTAAGGGGGGGGTGAGCAACCAGCCCCAGCATTTT. Translating it yields CAWSKGGVSNQPQHF.

In this sample, this clone turned up once. The genes are TRBV15 and TRBJ1-2; D is perhaps TRBD1 (5 bases). Germline loops: CDR1 LNHNV, CDR2 YYDKDF (reference sequence). V was trimmed by 0 bases and J by 6 bases, leaving 14 bases between them. CDR3 length equals 15 residues. The CDR3, as DNA: TGTGCCACCAGCAGAGAAGGTACCAGGGTAAATGGCTACACCTTC. This sequence encodes CATSREGTRVNGYTF.

This clone occurred once. V gene TRBV12-3 or TRBV12-4 combines with J gene TRBJ2-3, with no clear D. Trimming removed 5 bases at V and 0 bases at J, with 6 bases between. CDR3 size: 13 residues. DNA for the CDR3: TGTGCCAGCAGTCTCGGAAGCACAGATACGCAGTATTTT. It specifies CASSLGSTDTQYF.

The genes are TRBV4-1 and TRBJ2-7; TRBD2 agrees at 11 bases. The CDR3 has 16 amino acids. The germline V gene has CDR1 MGHRA and CDR2 YSYEKL. The ends lost 3 bases at V and 6 bases at J; junction bases unmatched: 10. The CDR3 DNA is TGCGCCAGCAGCCAGCGGGCTAGCGGGGGGTCGGGCGAGCAGTACTTC. It translates to CASSQRASGGSGEQYF.

J is TRBJ2-3 and V is TRBV25-1; possibly TRBD1 for D (5 bases). The CDR3 is made up of 13 amino acids. The germline V gene encodes CDR1 MGHDK and CDR2 SYGVNS. Trimming stripped 6 bases from V and 6 bases from J, with 13 bases between. The CDR3 loop is CASRDRYRDTQYF. CDR3 nucleotide sequence: TGTGCCAGCAGGGATCGCTACAGGGATACGCAGTATTTT.